This T cell receptor (beta chain) was obtained from a study of blood T cell repertoires in COVID-19 (dated by TCRdb to the early 2020s). For context, the study as a whole: The collaborator samples originated in the United States, Italy and Spain and spanned the acute and convalescent phases of COVID-19. The prospective study material was composed of cDNA or gDNA derived from T cells, B-cell-depleted T cells, or PBMCs. The dataset comprised deeply sampled blood TCRbeta repertoires from subjects exposed to, actively infected with, or recovered from COVID-19. The repertoires were released in a freely available public database meant as a resource for research on the immune response to SARS-CoV-2. The samples were drawn from two sources: the first 160 participants of the ongoing ImmuneRACE study, and fewer than 1,500 subjects contributed by 6 global collaborators. Nearly every sample came with metadata listing a de-identified subject ID, COVID-19 status, age in years and sex. HLA class I and class II types, where available, came from metadata supplied by the sample provider rather than from assay-based typing.

V is clipped by 2 bases and J by 5 bases, and the sequence between their germline boundaries is 4 bases long. The CDR3 holds 12 amino acids from the cysteine to the phenylalanine. Just the 36-base CDR3 DNA is kept, in frame starting at base 1. CDR1 is given as ENHRY and CDR2 as SYGVKD, both from the germline V gene. The immunoSEQ Assay, a bias-controlled multiplex PCR, was used to amplify TCRbeta CDR3 regions from genomic DNA. Processing in the source paper ran as follows. The number of nucleated cells in each sample was estimated by amplification of reference gene primers within the assay. To quantify the absolute abundance of each unique TCRbeta CDR3 rearrangement, sequence reads were collapsed and filtered. For each sample, productive Simpson clonality was calculated by taking the square root of Simpson's diversity index across productive rearrangements. Drawn from immuneACCESS, this table holds only the in-frame rearrangements with V and J called that TCRdb kept. Clones are partly lost; checked studies trace under half to an unresolved V gene and leave the rest unexplained. V, J and clone size were drawn from that table, and D and trimming were deduced from the DNA. The sample profile shows fewer than 250,000 clones; 65% to 90% of them were found once. The top ten constitute less than 8% of the sample.

The paper's findings and limits, for the study overall: The quantity of clinical and demographic metadata differed by source and by participant and was supplied without curation.

Each collaborating institution followed its own protocols to collect whole blood in K2EDTA tubes. For TCRbeta analysis, collaborators shipped samples in one of three forms: frozen whole blood, isolated PBMCs, or DNA extracted from either of those sample types. As regards this clone: The target of this receptor is not known. Base quality data are lacking; no much larger clone is found one base away.

The source of this sequence is a woman in her forties or fifties with acute or convalescent COVID-19. The rearrangement joined TRBV10-3 to TRBJ1-5, with the D gene not clear enough to name. Source material: peripheral blood. The CDR3 loop reads CAISEPDQPQHF. DNA sequence: TGTGCCATCAGTGAGCCCGATCAGCCCCAGCATTTT.